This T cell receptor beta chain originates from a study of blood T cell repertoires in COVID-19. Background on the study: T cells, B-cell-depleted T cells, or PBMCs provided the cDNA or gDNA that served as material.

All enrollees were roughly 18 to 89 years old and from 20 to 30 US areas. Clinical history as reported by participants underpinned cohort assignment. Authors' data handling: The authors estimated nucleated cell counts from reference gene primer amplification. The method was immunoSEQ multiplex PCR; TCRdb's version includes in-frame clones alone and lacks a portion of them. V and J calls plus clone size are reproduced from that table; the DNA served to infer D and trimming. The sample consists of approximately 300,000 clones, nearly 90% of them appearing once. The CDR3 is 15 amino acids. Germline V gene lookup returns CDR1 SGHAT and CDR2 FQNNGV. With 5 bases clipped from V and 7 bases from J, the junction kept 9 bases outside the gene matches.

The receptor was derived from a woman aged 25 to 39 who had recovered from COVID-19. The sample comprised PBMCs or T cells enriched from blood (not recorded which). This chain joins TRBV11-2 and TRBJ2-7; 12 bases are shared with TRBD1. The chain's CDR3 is CASSAPGQGAREQYF. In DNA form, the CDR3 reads TGTGCCAGCAGCGCCCCGGGACAGGGGGCGCGGGAGCAGTACTTC.